The clone carrying this TCR beta chain was counted ten times or more. The target antigen is unknown. The CDR3 length is 14 residues. The germline CDR1 and CDR2 sequences are DFQATT and SNEGSKA (reference sequence). The germline V and J ends were trimmed by 8 bases and 5 bases, with 19 bases remaining between them. This sample was included in a study of early T cells in non-severe SARS-CoV-2 infection. Study summary: Unsorted whole blood bulk RNA was sequenced, with unpaired chains.

Individual cDNA molecules received unique molecular identifiers. TCRdb used MiXCR to reprocess the 5' RACE reads, holding one entry per CDR3 protein. The data show tens of thousands of distinct CDR3 sequences, more than 8.5% seen once. Points from the study as a whole: A preference for anti-spike CD8 responses marked VDJdb matching, which missed private and CD4 specificities.

This chain uses TRBV20-1 with TRBJ2-1, with D maybe TRBD1 (6 bases). The TCR sequence derives from an adult who was a healthcare worker with PCR-confirmed SARS-CoV-2 infection or an uninfected control (not recorded which). Sequenced sample: whole blood. CDR3 DNA sequence: TGCAGTCTTCCCGTGGCAGGGGAAAACAATGAGCAGTTCTTC. As protein: CSLPVAGENNEQFF.